The source of this T cell receptor (beta chain) is a study of long-term antiretroviral therapy in people with HIV. General study findings and limits: On ART adherence, viral resistance or therapy changes, no data were available. Narrower CDR3 length ranges marked HIV repertoires relative to controls. Dominant in the repertoire at all time points were clones expanded before ART.

V lost 0 bases and J 14 bases, leaving 15 bases between the germline ends. Germline V lookup: CDR1 SGDLS, CDR2 YYNGEE. The CDR3 sequence is 14 residues long. It was version v3.0 of the immunoSEQ assay that was run at survey level. The protocol was immunoSEQ multiplex PCR, while the TCRdb copy is restricted to in-frame clones and leaves out a portion. The repertoire holds tens of thousands of clones, with 85% to 90% as singletons. Points on this clone: Its antigen is not known.

Inclusion required at least two post-ART and at least one pre-ART PBMC samples. This TCR came from a woman in her twenties or thirties with HIV. Sequencing was performed on unsorted PBMCs, taken 1.8 years before starting antiretroviral therapy. The chain uses TRBV9 and TRBJ1-6; D uncertain. CDR3 region: CASSVGTETSTLHF. For the CDR3, the DNA is TGTGCCAGCAGCGTAGGCACGGAGACGAGCACCCTCCACTTT.